Included here is one T cell receptor beta chain sequence, with context. It has no known antigen specificity. Per-base qualities were not stored, and no clone one base away is much larger. The germline V gene (reference sequence) sets CDR1 to DFQATT and CDR2 to SNEGSKA. The germline V end is reduced by 5 bases and the J end by 5 bases; junction bases left unmatched: 20. Measured from the cysteine to the phenylalanine, the CDR3 is 18 residues long. The read is trimmed to its CDR3 DNA, 54 bases read in frame from base 1. The 35 to 40 donors, aged roughly 6 to 100 years, were systemically healthy Caucasian individuals from Russia. Each donor gave ten milliliters of peripheral blood, drawn into EDTA-treated Vacutainer tubes. Ficoll-Paque density-gradient centrifugation was used to isolate PBMCs, with at least 7 million obtained per sample. Total RNA was extracted from PBMCs with Trizol reagent, with at least 6 micrograms obtained per sample. Naive CD45RAhigh/CD27high T cell percentages were measured by flow cytometry on a PBMC aliquot from every donor.

The record originates from a study of blood T cells in healthy people across ages (dated by TCRdb to 2014 to 2015). Describing the broader study: Template switching captured roughly one uniquely barcoded TCR beta cDNA molecule per two T cells in model experiments. Using deep sequencing normalized with unique cDNA molecular identifiers, the study measured how TCR beta repertoire diversity changes with age. The donors were divided into four age groups: young (average approximately 15 years), middle-aged (over 35), aged (62) and long-lived (roughly 82). To avoid experimental bias, donors of different ages were distributed randomly across sequencing lanes. For two donors (one aged 18 to 29 and one aged 80 or older), the study analyzed two additional independent replicas of 1 million unique cDNA reads from the same blood draw.

The protocol used for the library was 5' RACE. Sequenced using an Illumina HiSeq 2500. The second PCR ran for roughly 7 to 11 cycles and used a J-beta primer mix along with a sample-barcoded 5' primer. Each TCR beta cDNA molecule received a unique molecular identifier from a template-switch 5' adaptor carrying 12 random nucleotides. Each sample yielded at least 2.5 million CDR3-containing paired-end reads. First-strand cDNA synthesis was performed from all RNA using the Mint cDNA synthesis kit, with priming by a TRBC-specific oligonucleotide. After uracil-DNA glycosylase treatment, a first 18-cycle PCR used universal primers M1SS and BC2_uni_R on all cDNA. The authors' pipeline ran thus. Each sample was normalized by randomly selecting 1 million high-quality reads, each carrying a distinct molecular identifier. Reads with shared molecular identifiers were discarded instead of being binned into consensus sequences. MiTCR, run with a Q25 quality threshold and the strictest error-elimination algorithm, handled CDR3 identification, clonotype clustering and error correction. A nonparametric unseen species model with Euler transformation was used to estimate lower-bound total TCR beta diversity. TCRdb ran its own pipeline on the public reads, namely fastp trimming at Q25 and MiXCR clone calling, and kept in-frame beta chains. Each entry merges the rows of one CDR3 protein and shows their most common DNA and genes. In this record, the V and J calls reflect TCRdb's handling and not the investigators' own analysis. Recorded for this sample are about 1.6 million distinct CDR3 sequences; about 35% of them occurred a single time. Of the sample, approximately 10% is held by the ten largest clones.

Results the study describes overall, beyond this receptor: The percentage of naive T cells measured by flow cytometry correlated strongly with observed TCR beta diversity. Because profiling used bulk unsorted PBMCs, naive and antigen-experienced compartments could not be compared conclusively. The CMV infection status of donors was not known, potentially confounding age-related changes in expanded clonotypes. Estimates of total diversity from one million sequenced T cells were regarded as lower bounds and underestimates. Compared with the aged group, the long-lived group had more naive CD4+ T cells, fewer expanded clones and increased TCR diversity, suggesting age selection. Observed TCR beta diversity per million T cells fell roughly linearly with age, and a significant reduction was already apparent by age roughly 41.

The sequence is built from TRBV20-1 and TRBJ2-5; 10 bases in between match TRBD2. The sample comprised blood. The receptor was derived from a woman under 40 in good health. The DNA sequence reads TGCAGTGCTGGCGAGGGGCTAGCGGGAGTCTCGACAGGGGAGACCCAGTACTTC. It codes for CSAGEGLAGVSTGETQYF.